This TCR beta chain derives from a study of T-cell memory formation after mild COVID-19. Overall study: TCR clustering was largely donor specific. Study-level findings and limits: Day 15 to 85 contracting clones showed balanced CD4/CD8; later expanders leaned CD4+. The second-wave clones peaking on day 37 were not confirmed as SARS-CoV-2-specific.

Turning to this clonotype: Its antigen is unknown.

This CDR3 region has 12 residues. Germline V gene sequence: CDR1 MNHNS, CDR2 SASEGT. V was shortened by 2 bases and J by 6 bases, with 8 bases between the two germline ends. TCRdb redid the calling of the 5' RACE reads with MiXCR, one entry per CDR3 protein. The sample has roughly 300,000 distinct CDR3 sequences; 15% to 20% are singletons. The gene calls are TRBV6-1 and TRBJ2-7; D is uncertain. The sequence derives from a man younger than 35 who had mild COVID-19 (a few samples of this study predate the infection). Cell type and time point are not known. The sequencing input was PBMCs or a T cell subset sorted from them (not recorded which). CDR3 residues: CASSEFRGEQYF. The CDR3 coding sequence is TGTGCCAGCAGTGAATTTAGAGGCGAGCAGTACTTC.